These 14 T cell receptor beta chains came from one sample sequenced in a study of monozygotic twins with cystic fibrosis. Only in-frame clones appear in the TCRdb table, and some are missing; sequencing was by immunoSEQ multiplex PCR. Among about 36,000 clones, 84% were seen once, and the ten largest hold roughly 1.5%. Input material: blood. These receptors were collected from a girl aged 2-10 years with cystic fibrosis.

The table lists this clone with a count of one. The CDR3: CASSSTGGVTDTQYF. CDR3 DNA sequence: TGTGCCAGCAGTTCGACCGGGGGGGTCACAGATACGCAGTATTTT. J is TRBJ2-3 and V is TRBV6-5; 8 bases match TRBD2. The CDR3 contains 15 residues. Germline V gene sequence: CDR1 MNHEY, CDR2 SVGAGI. V lost 4 bases and J lost 2; bases outside the gene matches: 5.

Written as DNA, the CDR3 is TGTGCCAGCAGCTTGTTGGGTAGAGGGCAGTACTTC. It specifies CASSLLGRGQYF. The genes are TRBV5-6 and TRBJ2-7; no clear D gene. Germline V gives CDR1 SGHDT, CDR2 YYEEEE. The CDR3 totals 12 residues. Between the trimmed V and J ends, which lost 1 base and 9 bases, there was a span of 11 bases.

V usage is TRBV19 and J usage is TRBJ2-6; tentatively, D is TRBD2 (5 bases). The V end was cut by 7 bases, the J end by 1 base, with 14 bases between. The CDR3 runs 16 residues. Germline V gene data show CDR1 as LNHDA and CDR2 as SQIVND (reference sequence). The CDR3 nucleotides are TGTGCCAGTACCCCAGAGCCGGGGTCTGGGGCCAACGTCCTGACTTTC. This codes for CASTPEPGSGANVLTF.

The chain employs TRBV6-6 and TRBJ2-3; 7 bases agree with TRBD1. The V gene end was trimmed by 5 bases and the J gene end by 6 bases; junction bases not matched to a gene: 14. In germline, CDR1 is MNHNY, CDR2 SVGAGI (reference sequence). CDR3 size: 16 residues. The CDR3: CASSPRTGWLLDTQYF. The CDR3, as DNA: TGTGCCAGCAGTCCACGGACAGGTTGGCTTTTGGATACGCAGTATTTT.

The chain employs TRBV25-1 and TRBJ1-1; 7 bases match TRBD1. Trimming took 5 bases from V and 3 from J; bases not matched to a gene: 6. The germline V gene has CDR1 MGHDK and CDR2 SYGVNS. The CDR3 totals 14 residues. CDR3 nucleotide sequence: TGTGCCAGCAGTAGGGGGCGCCGAGACACTGAAGCTTTCTTT. It encodes CASSRGRRDTEAFF.

The J gene is TRBJ2-7, the V gene TRBV6-1; D possibly uses TRBD1 or TRBD2 (5 bases each). The CDR3 consists of 14 residues. Germline CDR1 is MNHNS and CDR2 is SASEGT. The V and J ends lost 5 bases and 2 bases respectively, with 13 bases between them. The CDR3 loop reads CASSPGRLPYEQYF. The CDR3 DNA is TGTGCCAGCAGTCCGGGACGATTGCCCTACGAGCAGTACTTC.

The chain is built from TRBV25-1 and TRBJ2-2; the D gene is possibly TRBD1 (5 bases). This CDR3 region has 14 residues. V was pared by 6 bases and J by 0 bases, with 8 bases between. Germline V lookup: CDR1 MGHDK, CDR2 SYGVNS. The CDR3 protein is CASRQAANTGELFF. The CDR3, as DNA: TGTGCCAGCAGACAGGCCGCGAACACCGGGGAGCTGTTTTTT.

This chain links TRBV4-3 with TRBJ2-6, with 9 bases lining up with TRBD2. The CDR3 spans 18 residues. V lost 1 base to trimming and J lost 1 base; unmatched junction nucleotides: 5. Germline V lookup: CDR1 LGHNA, CDR2 YSLEER. The CDR3 loop reads CASSQAAGGLSGANVLTF. CDR3 coding DNA: TGCGCCAGCAGCCAAGCAGCGGGGGGCCTTTCTGGGGCCAACGTCCTGACTTTC.

The CDR3 sequence: CASSQEGRVGGGYTF. CDR3 in DNA: TGCGCCAGCAGCCAAGAAGGCAGGGTAGGAGGTGGCTACACCTTC. V gene TRBV4-3 combines with J gene TRBJ1-2; D is possibly TRBD1 (5 bases). The CDR3 totals 15 residues. The V gene's germline CDR1 is LGHNA and CDR2 YSLEER. The V gene lost 0 bases and the J gene lost 7 bases, with 15 bases spanning the gap.

The genes are TRBV19 and TRBJ1-5; a weak D match, TRBD1 (5 bases). Between the trimmed V and J ends, which lost 0 bases and 7 bases, there was a span of 16 bases. The CDR3 runs 16 residues. Germline V lookup: CDR1 LNHDA, CDR2 SQIVND (reference sequence). The CDR3 protein is CASSIDPGAWRQPQHF. The CDR3 DNA follows: TGTGCCAGTAGTATAGATCCCGGGGCATGGAGGCAGCCCCAGCATTTT.

The V gene is TRBV4-1, the J gene TRBJ2-1; the D gene is possibly TRBD2 (5 bases). CDR1 is MGHRA and CDR2 is YSYEKL in the germline V gene. Deletions cut 1 base from V and 7 bases from J, with 8 bases between. The CDR3 runs to 13 residues. CDR3 sequence: CASSQVRENEQFF. CDR3 coding DNA: TGCGCCAGCAGCCAAGTAAGGGAGAATGAGCAGTTCTTC.

This chain links TRBV18 with TRBJ1-4, with D unclear. Between the trimmed V and J ends, which lost 0 bases and 2 bases, there was a span of 1 base. This CDR3 has 13 amino acids. The germline V gene encodes CDR1 KGHSH and CDR2 LQKENI. CDR3 DNA sequence: TGTGCCAGCTCACCACCGACTAATGAAAAACTGTTTTTT. Protein product: CASSPPTNEKLFF.

This chain uses TRBV6-5 with TRBJ2-7; D might be TRBD2 (5 bases). The germline CDR1 and CDR2 sequences are MNHEY and SVGAGI. CDR3 size: 15 residues. Trimming stripped 0 bases from V and 2 bases from J, with 11 bases between. The CDR3 DNA reads TGTGCCAGCAGTTACTCGAGGGATCCGACCTACGAGCAGTACTTC. It encodes CASSYSRDPTYEQYF.

The CDR3 loop reads CASTGTGENYEQYF. DNA of the CDR3: TGTGCCAGCACCGGGACAGGGGAGAACTACGAGCAGTACTTC. The chain couples TRBV6-4 to TRBJ2-7; 10 bases agree with TRBD1. V gave up 7 bases and J gave up 3 bases; unmatched junction bases: 6. Germline V gives CDR1 MRHNA, CDR2 SNTAGT. This CDR3 region has 14 residues.